This T cell receptor beta chain emerged from a study of T-cell reconstitution after alpha-beta-depleted transplantation in children. The germline gives CDR1 SGHTA, CDR2 FQGNSA. CDR3 length: 16 amino acids. V was pared by 5 bases and J by 9 bases, with 9 bases of the junction left unmatched. The study, taken as a whole, reports: At one year after transplant, newly produced T cells mostly accounted for T-cell counts and diversity. The origin of alpha-beta T cells about two months after transplant was reportedly several hundred expanded graft clones.

Preparing the TCRbeta library involved the use of unique molecular identifiers. Using its own MiXCR run on the PCR reads, TCRdb lists one record per CDR3 protein. The sample contains roughly 500,000 distinct CDR3 sequences, about 10% of which appear only once. This clonotype was observed many times. No antigen is known for it. Here the sequenced sample was PBMCs, taken before TCRalphabeta/CD19-depleted stem cell transplant. The rearrangement links TRBV7-2 to TRBJ2-1; 14 bases fit TRBD2. The receptor was derived from a child aged 2 to 15 with inherited bone marrow failure, due to receive a stem cell transplant. The CDR3 region is CASSPGLAGAQGEQFF. CDR3 sequence (DNA): TGTGCCAGCAGCCCGGGACTAGCGGGAGCCCAGGGTGAGCAGTTCTTC.